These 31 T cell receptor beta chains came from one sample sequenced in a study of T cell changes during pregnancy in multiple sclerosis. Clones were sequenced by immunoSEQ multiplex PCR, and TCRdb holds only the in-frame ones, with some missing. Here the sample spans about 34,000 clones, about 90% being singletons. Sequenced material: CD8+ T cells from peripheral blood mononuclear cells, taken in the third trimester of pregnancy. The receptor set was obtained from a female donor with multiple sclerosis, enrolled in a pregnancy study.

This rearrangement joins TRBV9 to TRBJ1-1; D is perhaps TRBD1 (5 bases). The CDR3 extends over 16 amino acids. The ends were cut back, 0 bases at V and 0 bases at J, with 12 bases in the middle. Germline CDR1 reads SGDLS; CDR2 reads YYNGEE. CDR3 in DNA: TGTGCCAGCAGCGTAGGGAGGGGTAACCTGAACACTGAAGCTTTCTTT. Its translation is CASSVGRGNLNTEAFF.

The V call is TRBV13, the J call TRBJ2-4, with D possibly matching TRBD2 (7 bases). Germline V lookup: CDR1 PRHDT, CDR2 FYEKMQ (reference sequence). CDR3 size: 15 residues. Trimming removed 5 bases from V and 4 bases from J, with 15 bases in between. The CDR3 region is CASSTGGGGKNIQYF. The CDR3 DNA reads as TGTGCCAGCAGCACCGGAGGGGGGGGTAAAAACATTCAGTACTTC.

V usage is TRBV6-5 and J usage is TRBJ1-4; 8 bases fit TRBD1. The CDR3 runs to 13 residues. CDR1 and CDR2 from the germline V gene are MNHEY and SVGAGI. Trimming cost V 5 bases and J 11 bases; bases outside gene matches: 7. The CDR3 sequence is CASSDQGAVKLFF. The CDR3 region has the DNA TGTGCCAGCAGTGACCAGGGGGCTGTTAAACTGTTTTTT.

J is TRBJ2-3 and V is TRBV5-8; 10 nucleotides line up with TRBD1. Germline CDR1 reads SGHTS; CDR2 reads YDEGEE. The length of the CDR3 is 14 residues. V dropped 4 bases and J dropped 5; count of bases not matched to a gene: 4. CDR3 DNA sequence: TGTGCCAGCAGCCCGGGACAGGGGATAGATACGCAGTATTTT. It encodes CASSPGQGIDTQYF.

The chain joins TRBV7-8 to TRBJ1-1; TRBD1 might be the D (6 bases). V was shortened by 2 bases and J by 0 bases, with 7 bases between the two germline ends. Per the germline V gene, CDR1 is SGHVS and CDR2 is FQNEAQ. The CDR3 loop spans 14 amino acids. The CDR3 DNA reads TGTGCCAGCAGCTTAACAGGGCTGAACACTGAAGCTTTCTTT. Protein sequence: CASSLTGLNTEAFF. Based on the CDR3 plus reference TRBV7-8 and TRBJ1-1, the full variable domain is GAGVSQSPRYKVAKRGQDVALRCDPISGHVSLFWYQQALGQGPEFLTYFQNEAQLDKSGLPSDRFFAERPEGSVSTLKIQRTQQEDSAVYLCASSLTGLNTEAFFGQGTRLTVV.

Here the CDR3 DNA reads TGTGCCAGCAGCTACCCTAGCGGGGCCGGCCGTAATGAGCAGTTCTTC. As protein: CASSYPSGAGRNEQFF. The chain recombines TRBV11-2 with TRBJ2-1, with TRBD2 matching 9 bases. The CDR3 contains 16 residues. V dropped 4 bases and J dropped 7; count of bases not matched to a gene: 11. Germline V lookup: CDR1 SGHAT, CDR2 FQNNGV. The variable domain in full, completed from reference TRBV11-2 and TRBJ2-1, reads EAGVAQSPRYKIIEKRQSVAFWCNPISGHATLYWYQQILGQGPKLLIQFQNNGVVDDSQLPKDRFSAERLKGVDSTLKIQPAKLEDSAVYLCASSYPSGAGRNEQFFGPGTRLTVL.

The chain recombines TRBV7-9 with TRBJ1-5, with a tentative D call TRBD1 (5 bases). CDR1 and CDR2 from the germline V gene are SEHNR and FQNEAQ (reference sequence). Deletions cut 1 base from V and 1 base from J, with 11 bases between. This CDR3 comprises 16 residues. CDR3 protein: CASSLDLAGSNQPQHF. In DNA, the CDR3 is TGTGCCAGCAGCTTAGACCTTGCAGGGAGCAATCAGCCCCAGCATTTT.

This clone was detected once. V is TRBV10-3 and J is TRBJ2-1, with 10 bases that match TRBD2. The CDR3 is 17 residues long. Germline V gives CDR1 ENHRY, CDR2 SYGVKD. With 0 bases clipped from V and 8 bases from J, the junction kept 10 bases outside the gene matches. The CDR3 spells CAISESGAGGRWDEQFF. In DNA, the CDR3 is TGTGCCATCAGTGAGTCGGGAGCGGGGGGGCGCTGGGATGAGCAGTTCTTC.

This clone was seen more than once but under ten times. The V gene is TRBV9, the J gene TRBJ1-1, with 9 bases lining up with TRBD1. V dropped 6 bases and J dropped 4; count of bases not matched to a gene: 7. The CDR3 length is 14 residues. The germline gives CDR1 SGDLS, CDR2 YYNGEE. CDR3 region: CASTTGTGLTEAFF. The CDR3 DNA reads TGTGCCAGCACGACCGGGACAGGGCTCACTGAAGCTTTCTTT.

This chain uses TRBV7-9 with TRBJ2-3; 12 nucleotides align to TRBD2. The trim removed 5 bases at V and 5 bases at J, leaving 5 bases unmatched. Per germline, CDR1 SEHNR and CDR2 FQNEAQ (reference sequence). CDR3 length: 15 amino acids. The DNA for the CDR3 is TGTGCCAGCAGCCCTAGCGGGGGGGCTTTAGATACGCAGTATTTT. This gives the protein CASSPSGGALDTQYF.

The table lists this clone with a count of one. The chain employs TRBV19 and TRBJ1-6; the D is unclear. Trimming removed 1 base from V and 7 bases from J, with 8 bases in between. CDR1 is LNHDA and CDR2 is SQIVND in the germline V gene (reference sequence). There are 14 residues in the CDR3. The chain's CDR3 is CASSIAGANSPLHF. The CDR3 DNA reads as TGTGCCAGTAGTATAGCGGGAGCGAATTCACCCCTCCACTTT.

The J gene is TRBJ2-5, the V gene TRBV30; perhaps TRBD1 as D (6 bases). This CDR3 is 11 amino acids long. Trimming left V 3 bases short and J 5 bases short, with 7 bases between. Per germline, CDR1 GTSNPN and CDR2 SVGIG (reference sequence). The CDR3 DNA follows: TGTGCCTGGAGGCAGGGGGAGACCCAGTACTTC. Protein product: CAWRQGETQYF.

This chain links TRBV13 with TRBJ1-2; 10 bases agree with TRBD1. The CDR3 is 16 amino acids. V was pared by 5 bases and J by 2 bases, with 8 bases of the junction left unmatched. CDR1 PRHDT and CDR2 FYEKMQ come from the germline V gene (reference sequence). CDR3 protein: CASSHGTGEINYGYTF. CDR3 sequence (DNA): TGTGCCAGCAGCCATGGGACAGGGGAGATCAACTATGGCTACACCTTC.

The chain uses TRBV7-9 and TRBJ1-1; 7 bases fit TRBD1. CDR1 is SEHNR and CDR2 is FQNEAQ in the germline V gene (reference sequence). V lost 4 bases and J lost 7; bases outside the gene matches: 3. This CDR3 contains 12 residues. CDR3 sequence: CASSSGQVEAFF. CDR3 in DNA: TGTGCCAGCAGCTCCGGACAGGTTGAAGCTTTCTTT.

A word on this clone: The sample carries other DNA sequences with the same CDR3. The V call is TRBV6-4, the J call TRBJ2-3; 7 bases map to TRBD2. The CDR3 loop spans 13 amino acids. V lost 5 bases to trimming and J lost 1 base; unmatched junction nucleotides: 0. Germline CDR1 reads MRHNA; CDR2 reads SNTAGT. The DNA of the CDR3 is TGTGCCAGCAGTACTAGCGGCACAGATACGCAGTATTTT. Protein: CASSTSGTDTQYF.

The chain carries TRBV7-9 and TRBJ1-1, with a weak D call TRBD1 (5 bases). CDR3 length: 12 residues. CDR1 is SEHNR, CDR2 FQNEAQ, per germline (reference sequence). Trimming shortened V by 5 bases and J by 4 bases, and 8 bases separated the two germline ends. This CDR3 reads CASSHGGTEAFF. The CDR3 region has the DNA TGTGCCAGCAGCCACGGGGGCACTGAAGCTTTCTTT.

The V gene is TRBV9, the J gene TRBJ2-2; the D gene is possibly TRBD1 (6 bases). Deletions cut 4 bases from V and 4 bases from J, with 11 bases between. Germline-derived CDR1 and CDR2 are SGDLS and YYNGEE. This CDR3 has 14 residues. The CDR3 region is CASSPTGPTGELFF. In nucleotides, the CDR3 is TGTGCCAGCAGCCCCACAGGGCCCACCGGGGAGCTGTTTTTT.

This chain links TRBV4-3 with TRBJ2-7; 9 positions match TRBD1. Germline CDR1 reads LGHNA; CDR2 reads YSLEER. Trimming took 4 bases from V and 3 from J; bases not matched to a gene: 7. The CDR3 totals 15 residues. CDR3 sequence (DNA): TGCGCCAGCAGCCCGGCCACAGGGGGCTTCTACGAGCAGTACTTC. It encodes CASSPATGGFYEQYF.

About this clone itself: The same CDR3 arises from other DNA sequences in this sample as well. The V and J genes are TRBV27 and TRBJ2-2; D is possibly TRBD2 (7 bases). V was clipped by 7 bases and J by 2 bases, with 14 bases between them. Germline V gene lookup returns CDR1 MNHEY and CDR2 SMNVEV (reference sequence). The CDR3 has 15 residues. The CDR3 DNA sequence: TGTGCCAGCACTCTCGGGGGGCCCAACACCGGGGAGCTGTTTTTT. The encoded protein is CASTLGGPNTGELFF.

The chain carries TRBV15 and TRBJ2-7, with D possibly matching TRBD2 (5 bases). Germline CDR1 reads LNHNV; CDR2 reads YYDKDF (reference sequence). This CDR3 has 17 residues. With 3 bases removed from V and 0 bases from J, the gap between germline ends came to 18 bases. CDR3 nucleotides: TGTGCCACCAGCAGGATTCCCGGGGTGGGCCACTCCTACGAGCAGTACTTC. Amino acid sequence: CATSRIPGVGHSYEQYF.

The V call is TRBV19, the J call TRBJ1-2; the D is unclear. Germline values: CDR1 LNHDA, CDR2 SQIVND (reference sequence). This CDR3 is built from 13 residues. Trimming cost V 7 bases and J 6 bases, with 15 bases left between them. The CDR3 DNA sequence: TGTGCCAGTACCGTTGGCAGGCGCGATGGCTACACCTTC. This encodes CASTVGRRDGYTF.

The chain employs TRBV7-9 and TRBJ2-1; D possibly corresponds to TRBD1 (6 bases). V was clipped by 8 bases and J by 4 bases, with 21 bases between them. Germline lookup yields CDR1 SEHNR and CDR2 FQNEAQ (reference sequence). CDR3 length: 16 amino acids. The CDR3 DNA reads TGTGCCAGCGAGTCCGGGCAGGGGACGATATACAATGAGCAGTTCTTC. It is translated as CASESGQGTIYNEQFF.

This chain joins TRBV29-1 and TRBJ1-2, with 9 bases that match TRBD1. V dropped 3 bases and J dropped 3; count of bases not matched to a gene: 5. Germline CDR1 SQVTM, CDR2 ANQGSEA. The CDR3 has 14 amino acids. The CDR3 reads CSVEGQGRHYGYTF. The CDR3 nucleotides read TGCAGCGTTGAGGGACAGGGACGGCACTATGGCTACACCTTC.

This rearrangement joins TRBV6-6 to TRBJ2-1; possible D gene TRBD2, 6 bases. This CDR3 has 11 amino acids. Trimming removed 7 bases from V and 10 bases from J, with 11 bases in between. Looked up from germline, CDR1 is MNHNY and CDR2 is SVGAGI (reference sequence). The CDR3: CASNWGREQFF. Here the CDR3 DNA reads TGTGCCAGCAACTGGGGGAGGGAGCAGTTCTTC.

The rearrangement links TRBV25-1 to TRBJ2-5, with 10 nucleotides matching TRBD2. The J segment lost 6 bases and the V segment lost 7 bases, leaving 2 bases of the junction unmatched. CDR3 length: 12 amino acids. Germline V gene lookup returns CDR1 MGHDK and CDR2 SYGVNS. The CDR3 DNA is TGTGCCAGCATAGCGGGGGGAAAGACCCAGTACTTC. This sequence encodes CASIAGGKTQYF.

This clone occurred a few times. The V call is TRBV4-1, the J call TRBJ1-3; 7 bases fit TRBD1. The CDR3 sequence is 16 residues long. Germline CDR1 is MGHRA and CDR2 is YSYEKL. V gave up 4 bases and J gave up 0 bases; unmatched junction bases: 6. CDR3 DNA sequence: TGCGCCAGCAGCCTGCGACAGGGAAGCTCTGGAAACACCATATATTTT. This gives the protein CASSLRQGSSGNTIYF.

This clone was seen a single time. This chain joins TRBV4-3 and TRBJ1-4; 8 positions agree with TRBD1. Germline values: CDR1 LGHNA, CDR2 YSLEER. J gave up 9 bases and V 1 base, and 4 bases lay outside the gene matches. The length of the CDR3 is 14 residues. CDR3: CASSQGTGNKKLFF. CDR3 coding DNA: TGCGCCAGCAGCCAAGGGACAGGGAATAAAAAACTGTTTTTT.

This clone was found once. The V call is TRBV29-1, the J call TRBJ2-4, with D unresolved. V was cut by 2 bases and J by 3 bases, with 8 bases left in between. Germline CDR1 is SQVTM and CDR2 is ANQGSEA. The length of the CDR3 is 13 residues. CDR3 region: CSVEPVGKNIQYF. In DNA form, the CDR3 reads TGCAGCGTTGAACCGGTCGGCAAAAACATTCAGTACTTC.

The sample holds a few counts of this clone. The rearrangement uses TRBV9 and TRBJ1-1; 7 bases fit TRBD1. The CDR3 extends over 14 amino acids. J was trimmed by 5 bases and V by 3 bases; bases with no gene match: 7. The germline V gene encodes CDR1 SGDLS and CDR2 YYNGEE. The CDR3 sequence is CASSGNRGGTEAFF. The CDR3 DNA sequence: TGTGCCAGCAGCGGAAACAGGGGAGGAACTGAAGCTTTCTTT.

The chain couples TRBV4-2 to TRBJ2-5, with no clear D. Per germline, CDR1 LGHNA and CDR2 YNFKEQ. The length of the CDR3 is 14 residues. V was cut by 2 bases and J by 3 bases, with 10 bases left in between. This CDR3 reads CASSQPSSKETQYF. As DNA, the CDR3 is TGTGCCAGCAGCCAACCCTCTAGTAAAGAGACCCAGTACTTC.

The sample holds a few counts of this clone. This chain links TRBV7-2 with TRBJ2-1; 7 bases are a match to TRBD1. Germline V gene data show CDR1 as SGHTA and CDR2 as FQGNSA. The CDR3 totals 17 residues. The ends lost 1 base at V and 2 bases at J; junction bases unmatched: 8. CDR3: CASSLGRQGETYNEQFF. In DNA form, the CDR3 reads TGTGCCAGCAGCTTAGGCAGACAGGGAGAAACCTACAATGAGCAGTTCTTC.